The 15 T cell receptor beta chains in this list originate from one sample, sequenced in a study of blood T cell repertoires in COVID-19. Here immunoSEQ multiplex PCR was the method, and the copy in TCRdb shows in-frame clones only, minus some. The data show more than 95,000 clones, with 91% seen just once and 5% to 6.5% held by the top ten. The sequenced sample consisted of peripheral blood. Receptors originate from a human donor in a cohort sampled during active COVID-19.

V and J are TRBV11-2 and TRBJ1-6; D not certain. CDR1 is SGHAT and CDR2 is FQNNGV in the germline V gene. The CDR3 spans 15 residues. V lost 0 bases to trimming and J lost 0 bases, with 3 bases between them. The CDR3 sequence is CASSLDSSYNSPLHF. CDR3 sequence (DNA): TGTGCCAGCAGCTTAGACAGCTCCTATAATTCACCCCTCCACTTT.

The gene calls are TRBV6-5 and TRBJ2-7, with TRBD1 matching 8 bases. V dropped 6 bases and J dropped 0; count of bases not matched to a gene: 7. The CDR3 contains 15 residues. The germline V gene encodes CDR1 MNHEY and CDR2 SVGAGI. The CDR3 reads CASRLPGQASYEQYF. The CDR3 bases are TGTGCCAGCAGACTACCGGGACAGGCCTCCTACGAGCAGTACTTC.

The chain recombines TRBV7-8 with TRBJ2-4, with a tentative D call TRBD1 (6 bases). Trimming took 5 bases from V and 11 from J, leaving 13 bases between them. The germline gives CDR1 SGHVS, CDR2 FQNEAQ. The CDR3 totals 12 residues. CDR3 sequence (DNA): TGTGCCAGCAGCCCAACACGACAGGTTCAGTACTTC. Translated: CASSPTRQVQYF.

This clone was recorded only once. The chain couples TRBV9 to TRBJ2-1; D remains ambiguous. Germline V lookup: CDR1 SGDLS, CDR2 YYNGEE. V was clipped by 1 base and J by 4 bases, with 15 bases between them. The CDR3 totals 16 residues. CDR3 region: CASSVFMSSQYNEQFF. Written as DNA, the CDR3 is TGTGCCAGCAGCGTATTTATGTCGTCACAGTACAATGAGCAGTTCTTC.

The chain combines TRBV29-1 with TRBJ1-3; 7 nucleotides match TRBD1. The germline gives CDR1 SQVTM, CDR2 ANQGSEA. The V gene end was trimmed by 3 bases and the J gene end by 1 base; junction bases not matched to a gene: 3. The CDR3 runs 14 residues. CDR3 amino acids: CSVDRTGSGNTIYF. The CDR3 DNA reads as TGCAGCGTTGATAGGACAGGATCTGGAAACACCATATATTTT. Together with reference TRBV29-1 and TRBJ1-3, the CDR3 gives the full variable domain: SAVISQKPSRDICQRGTSLTIQCQVDSQVTMMFWYRQQPGQSLTLIATANQGSEATYESGFVIDKFPISRPNLTFSTLTVSNMSPEDSSIYLCSVDRTGSGNTIYFGEGSWLTVV.

V is TRBV7-9 and J is TRBJ2-1; D call uncertain. Germline V gene sequence: CDR1 SEHNR, CDR2 FQNEAQ (reference sequence). The CDR3 runs to 13 residues. Trimming left V 3 bases short and J 4 bases short, with 7 bases between. CDR3 sequence: CASSFAPYNEQFF. In DNA, the CDR3 is TGTGCCAGCAGCTTCGCGCCGTACAATGAGCAGTTCTTC.

The rearrangement links TRBV2 to TRBJ2-1, with TRBD2 matching over 12 bases. The CDR3 spans 16 residues. Per the germline V gene, CDR1 is SNHLY and CDR2 is FYNNEI. The V segment lost 6 bases and the J segment 4 bases; nucleotides outside the gene matches: 7. Here the CDR3 reads CASRPLAGGPYNEQFF. In nucleotides, the CDR3 is TGTGCCAGCAGGCCCCTAGCGGGGGGGCCTTACAATGAGCAGTTCTTC.

The CDR3 region has the DNA TGTGCCACAACTAGCGGCGAGACCTACAATGAGCAGTTCTTC. Translation: CATTSGETYNEQFF. V and J are TRBV7-9 and TRBJ2-1, with TRBD2 identical over 8 bases. The length of the CDR3 is 14 residues. The V gene end was trimmed by 10 bases and the J gene end by 2 bases; junction bases not matched to a gene: 7. CDR1 SEHNR and CDR2 FQNEAQ come from the germline V gene (reference sequence).

About this clone itself: The same CDR3 can be traced to other DNA sequences in this sample. The genes are TRBV19 and TRBJ2-1; 9 nucleotides align to TRBD2. The CDR3 has 17 residues. The V gene end was trimmed by 6 bases and the J gene end by 0 bases; junction bases not matched to a gene: 9. CDR1 and CDR2 from the germline V gene are LNHDA and SQIVND (reference sequence). The CDR3 sequence: CASRLAGALSSYNEQFF. In DNA form, the CDR3 reads TGTGCCAGTAGATTAGCGGGGGCCCTAAGCTCCTACAATGAGCAGTTCTTC.

The chain combines TRBV7-2 with TRBJ2-5; D perhaps matches TRBD2 (6 bases). Germline CDR1 reads SGHTA; CDR2 reads FQGNSA. Deletions cut 5 bases from V and 5 bases from J, with 15 bases between. The CDR3 has 14 residues. The CDR3 here is CASSTGTVLETQYF. For the CDR3, the DNA is TGTGCCAGCAGCACCGGGACTGTCCTGGAGACCCAGTACTTC.

The count of this clone is one. V is TRBV27 and J is TRBJ2-2; D is uncertain. CDR3 length equals 13 residues. With 5 bases removed from V and 6 bases from J, the gap between germline ends came to 10 bases. Looked up from germline, CDR1 is MNHEY and CDR2 is SMNVEV (reference sequence). CDR3 DNA sequence: TGTGCCAGCAGTCCTTTTAGCCCCGGGGAGCTGTTTTTT. This encodes CASSPFSPGELFF.

This clone has a single count. Germline and junction disagree at one end, which may indicate a read error. The chain carries TRBV7-7 and TRBJ2-1, with 8 bases aligning to TRBD2. The germline CDR1 and CDR2 sequences are SSHAT and FNYEAQ (reference sequence). The CDR3 is 15 amino acids. The CDR3 DNA sequence: TGTGCTAGCAGCTTAGGTATTTCGGGGGGGGATGAGCAGTTCTTC. Translating gives CASSLGISGGDEQFF.

CDR3 residues: CASSVGREAFF. The CDR3, as DNA: TGTGCCAGCAGCGTTGGGAGGGAAGCTTTCTTT. The chain uses TRBV25-1 and TRBJ1-1; D not certain. The V end was cut by 6 bases, the J end by 8 bases, with 10 bases between. Germline CDR1 is MGHDK and CDR2 is SYGVNS. The CDR3 is 11 residues long.

The genes are TRBV7-8 and TRBJ2-6, with D uncertain. Germline V gene lookup returns CDR1 SGHVS and CDR2 FQNEAQ. The CDR3 contains 19 residues. V was pared by 2 bases and J by 0 bases, with 17 bases between. Here the CDR3 reads CASSLRVGSRFSGANVLTF. The CDR3 region has the DNA TGTGCCAGCAGCTTACGGGTAGGATCTCGTTTCTCTGGGGCCAACGTCCTGACTTTC.

V and J are TRBV9 and TRBJ2-7; a weak D match, TRBD1 (6 bases). Germline V gene lookup returns CDR1 SGDLS and CDR2 YYNGEE. Trimming removed 3 bases from V and 8 bases from J, with 12 bases in between. This CDR3 comprises 12 residues. CDR3 residues: CASSAEQGKQYF. The DNA for the CDR3 is TGTGCCAGCAGCGCGGAACAGGGAAAGCAGTACTTC. Looking up the rest from reference TRBV9 and TRBJ2-7 gives the full variable domain: DSGVTQTPKHLITATGQRVTLRCSPRSGDLSVYWYQQSLDQGLQFLIQYYNGEERAKGNILERFSAQQFPDLHSELNLSSLELGDSALYFCASSAEQGKQYFGPGTRLTVT.